These 27 T cell receptor beta chains were all obtained from the same sample, sequenced in a study of shared clonotypes between healthy human individuals. The protocol was immunoSEQ multiplex PCR, while the TCRdb copy is restricted to in-frame clones and leaves out a portion. The table includes over a million clones, approximately 72% detected once. Sequencing input: memory CD4+ T cells sorted from blood. Documented subset: CD45RA-negative fraction. Receptor source: a man between 18 and 35 years old in good health.

This clone was counted a single time. The chain recombines TRBV19 with TRBJ1-5; tentatively, D is TRBD1 (5 bases). Germline loops: CDR1 LNHDA, CDR2 SQIVND (reference sequence). The CDR3 runs to 13 residues. The V end lost 11 bases, the J end lost 4 bases, and 15 bases lay between the germline ends. Here the CDR3 reads CAAQDAVNQPQHF. In DNA form, the CDR3 reads TGTGCCGCACAGGACGCGGTAAATCAGCCCCAGCATTTT. Supplemented by reference TRBV19 and TRBJ1-5, the full variable domain reads DGGITQSPKYLFRKEGQNVTLSCEQNLNHDAMYWYRQDPGQGLRLIYYSQIVNDFQKGDIAEGYSVSREKKESFPLTVTSAQKNPTAFYLCAAQDAVNQPQHFGDGTRLSIL.

V is TRBV2 and J is TRBJ1-2; D gene unclear. The CDR3 length is 15 residues. V was cut by 0 bases and J by 0 bases, with 8 bases left in between. The germline V gene has CDR1 SNHLY and CDR2 FYNNEI. In DNA form, the CDR3 reads TGTGCCAGCAGTGAAGCTGGCACAGCTAACTATGGCTACACCTTC. Translated, it gives CASSEAGTANYGYTF.

J is TRBJ1-2 and V is TRBV10-3; D is unresolved. V dropped 0 bases and J dropped 3 bases, with 5 bases sitting between them. This CDR3 has 13 amino acids. CDR1 ENHRY and CDR2 SYGVKD come from the germline V gene. CDR3 region: CAISESLDYGYTF. The CDR3 nucleotides are TGTGCCATCAGTGAGTCGTTAGACTATGGCTACACCTTC.

The J gene is TRBJ1-2, the V gene TRBV18; a possible D gene is TRBD1 (5 bases). Per germline, CDR1 KGHSH and CDR2 LQKENI. V dropped 3 bases and J dropped 7 bases, with 12 bases sitting between them. This CDR3 contains 13 residues. CDR3 sequence reads: CASSPSGTVGYTF. The CDR3, as DNA: TGTGCCAGCTCACCCTCCGGGACGGTTGGCTACACCTTC.

The CDR3 nucleotides read TGTGCCAGTAGTACCTTGGTCGGATCAGATACGCAGTATTTT. Protein: CASSTLVGSDTQYF. This chain connects TRBV19 to TRBJ2-3, with D hard to call. CDR1 and CDR2 (germline): LNHDA, SQIVND (reference sequence). The CDR3 has 14 residues. Deletions cut 4 bases from V and 4 bases from J, with 12 bases between.

This clone has a handful of counts. V gene TRBV19 combines with J gene TRBJ2-2; tentatively, D is TRBD2 (5 bases). Trimming stripped 6 bases from V and 4 bases from J, with 9 bases between. Germline V gene lookup returns CDR1 LNHDA and CDR2 SQIVND (reference sequence). This CDR3 is built from 13 residues. Written as DNA, the CDR3 is TGTGCCAGTAGAAGAGGGTTCACCGGGGAGCTGTTTTTT. Its protein is CASRRGFTGELFF.

This rearrangement joins TRBV5-6 to TRBJ2-3; 8 nucleotides align to TRBD1. V lost 5 bases and J lost 5; bases outside the gene matches: 16. The CDR3 has 17 amino acids. The germline V gene has CDR1 SGHDT and CDR2 YYEEEE. The CDR3 spells CASRPGQGQGRGDTQYF. The CDR3 bases are TGTGCCAGCAGACCTGGACAGGGCCAAGGGCGTGGAGATACGCAGTATTTT.

This clone was recorded many times. Other DNA sequences in the sample encode the same CDR3. The chain couples TRBV19 to TRBJ1-1; the match to TRBD1 covers 9 bases. Germline CDR1 reads LNHDA; CDR2 reads SQIVND (reference sequence). CDR3 length: 13 amino acids. V lost 5 bases, J lost 4 bases, and 2 bases stayed unmatched. CDR3 in amino acids: CASSSTGGTEAFF. The DNA for the CDR3 is TGTGCCAGTAGTTCGACAGGGGGCACTGAAGCTTTCTTT. Variable domain in full (rest from reference TRBV19 and TRBJ1-1): DGGITQSPKYLFRKEGQNVTLSCEQNLNHDAMYWYRQDPGQGLRLIYYSQIVNDFQKGDIAEGYSVSREKKESFPLTVTSAQKNPTAFYLCASSSTGGTEAFFGQGTRLTVV.

The V and J genes are TRBV5-4 and TRBJ2-7; 12 bases fit TRBD2. Trimming removed 2 bases from V and 6 bases from J; junction bases left unmatched: 9. Germline lookup yields CDR1 SGHNT and CDR2 YYREEE (reference sequence). The CDR3 length is 16 residues. CDR3 sequence (DNA): TGTGCCAGCAGCTTCCCACTAGCGGGAGGTAGAGGCGAGCAGTACTTC. As protein: CASSFPLAGGRGEQYF.

The chain links TRBV2 to TRBJ2-2; 7 nucleotides align to TRBD2. The V and J ends lost 3 bases and 6 bases, in that order; junction bases with no gene match: 13. The CDR3 totals 17 residues. Germline loops: CDR1 SNHLY, CDR2 FYNNEI. The CDR3 protein is CASSEVGREGWPGELFF. The CDR3 bases are TGTGCCAGCAGTGAGGTAGGCAGGGAGGGATGGCCCGGGGAGCTGTTTTTT.

The V call is TRBV27, the J call TRBJ1-2; maybe TRBD1 (5 bases). Germline lookup yields CDR1 MNHEY and CDR2 SMNVEV (reference sequence). The CDR3 has 15 amino acids. Deletions cut 4 bases from V and 4 bases from J, with 16 bases between. In DNA, the CDR3 is TGTGCCAGCAGTTCACAGCCCCAGGGAACCTATGGCTACACCTTC. Translating it yields CASSSQPQGTYGYTF.

The V gene is TRBV27, the J gene TRBJ2-2; D is unclear. CDR3 size: 15 residues. In germline, CDR1 is MNHEY, CDR2 SMNVEV (reference sequence). Trimming stripped 5 bases from V and 2 bases from J, with 12 bases between. The CDR3 region has the DNA TGTGCCAGCAGTCAACCGGGCGGTAACACCGGGGAGCTGTTTTTT. This translates into CASSQPGGNTGELFF.

The chain links TRBV25-1 to TRBJ2-3; D might be TRBD1 (6 bases). The ends were cut back, 3 bases at V and 1 base at J, with 11 bases in the middle. There are 15 residues in the CDR3. Germline V CDR1 and CDR2: MGHDK, SYGVNS. CDR3 bases: TGTGCCAGCAGTGAGTCGGACAGACGCACAGATACGCAGTATTTT. It codes for CASSESDRRTDTQYF.

The chain recombines TRBV28 with TRBJ2-5; possible D gene TRBD1, 5 bases. Trimming removed 2 bases at V and 2 bases at J, with 15 bases between. In germline, CDR1 is MDHEN, CDR2 SYDVKM. CDR3 length: 16 amino acids. The CDR3 DNA reads TGTGCCAGCAGTTTAAGGGCAGGGCCCCATCAAGAGACCCAGTACTTC. Its translation is CASSLRAGPHQETQYF.

The V call is TRBV30, the J call TRBJ2-7; 9 bases match TRBD2. Germline V gene lookup returns CDR1 GTSNPN and CDR2 SVGIG (reference sequence). This CDR3 comprises 15 residues. Trimming cost V 2 bases and J 4 bases; bases outside gene matches: 9. CDR3 in DNA: TGTGCCTGGAGTTCTATGTCTAGCGGGGAATACGAGCAGTACTTC. This translates into CAWSSMSSGEYEQYF.

The chain has TRBV19 and TRBJ2-7; D may be TRBD1 (6 bases). CDR1 is LNHDA, CDR2 SQIVND, per germline (reference sequence). The CDR3 is made up of 13 amino acids. V dropped 3 bases and J dropped 1 base, with 7 bases sitting between them. The CDR3 is CASSIDRSYEQYF. The CDR3 coding sequence is TGTGCCAGTAGTATTGACAGGTCCTACGAGCAGTACTTC.

To note about this clone: Other nucleotide sequences from this sample produce the same CDR3. V usage is TRBV18 and J usage is TRBJ2-5; D is unclear. CDR3 length equals 11 residues. Per the germline V gene, CDR1 is KGHSH and CDR2 is LQKENI. The germline V and J ends were trimmed by 5 bases and 0 bases, with 1 base remaining between them. The CDR3 DNA is TGTGCCAGCTCATACCAAGAGACCCAGTACTTC. Residues: CASSYQETQYF.

The genes are TRBV28 and TRBJ1-1, with D tentatively TRBD1 (5 bases). V was cut by 6 bases and J by 1 base, with 9 bases left in between. Germline CDR1 MDHEN, CDR2 SYDVKM. This CDR3 has 13 amino acids. CDR3 nucleotide sequence: TGTGCCAGCAGAGTCGGGGGGAACACTGAAGCTTTCTTT. This sequence encodes CASRVGGNTEAFF.

J is TRBJ1-1 and V is TRBV10-2; TRBD1 might be the D (5 bases). The CDR3 has 14 amino acids. Trimming took 3 bases from V and 6 from J, leaving 14 bases between them. CDR1 and CDR2 from the germline V gene are WSHSY and SAAADI. This CDR3 reads CASSDGGEHAEAFF. In DNA form, the CDR3 reads TGCGCCAGCAGTGATGGAGGGGAACACGCTGAAGCTTTCTTT.

This clone was observed a single time. The rearrangement joins TRBV28 to TRBJ2-7; 8 nucleotides agree with TRBD2. The CDR3 totals 15 residues. CDR1 is MDHEN, CDR2 SYDVKM, per germline. The junction had 8 bases not matched to a gene; V was cut back by 3 bases and J by 4 bases. The DNA for the CDR3 is TGTGCCAGCAGTTTTGTTGCGGGGGGAACATACGAGCAGTACTTC. This sequence encodes CASSFVAGGTYEQYF.

The V and J genes are TRBV5-4 and TRBJ1-2; the D is unclear. In germline, CDR1 is SGHNT, CDR2 YYREEE (reference sequence). CDR3 size: 15 residues. V was clipped by 0 bases and J by 4 bases, with 13 bases between them. The DNA for the CDR3 is TGTGCCAGCAGCTTGGATGCAGCGATGTTCTATGGCTACACCTTC. This sequence encodes CASSLDAAMFYGYTF.

The chain uses TRBV10-3 and TRBJ1-1, with no clear D. Trimming left V 4 bases short and J 7 bases short, with 7 bases between. This CDR3 is built from 11 residues. Germline-derived CDR1 and CDR2 are ENHRY and SYGVKD. CDR3 sequence (DNA): TGTGCCATCAGTGCTGGAGTTGAAGCTTTCTTT. This encodes CAISAGVEAFF.

This clone turned up a few times. The identical CDR3 is also encoded by other nucleotide sequences in the sample. The rearrangement links TRBV6-6 to TRBJ1-5; the match to TRBD1 covers 7 bases. The V gene end was trimmed by 2 bases and the J gene end by 6 bases; junction bases not matched to a gene: 4. Germline CDR1 is MNHNY and CDR2 is SVGAGI (reference sequence). The CDR3 is made up of 14 amino acids. CDR3 sequence: CASSYETGFQPQHF. Written as DNA, the CDR3 is TGTGCCAGCAGTTACGAGACAGGGTTTCAGCCCCAGCATTTT.

The chain links TRBV5-1 to TRBJ2-1; D not resolved. Germline V gene sequence: CDR1 SGHRS, CDR2 YFSETQ. The CDR3 runs to 15 residues. With 4 bases removed from V and 0 bases from J, the gap between germline ends came to 11 bases. CDR3 region: CASSLDGSSYNEQFF. Here the CDR3 DNA reads TGCGCCAGCAGCCTGGACGGAAGCTCCTACAATGAGCAGTTCTTC.

The CDR3 DNA sequence: TGTGCCAGCAAAACCCAGAAAGGGTGCACCGGGGAGCTGTTTTTT. This gives the protein CASKTQKGCTGELFF. The rearrangement links TRBV21-1 to TRBJ2-2. TRBV21-1 is deemed a pseudogene. CDR3 length: 15 amino acids.

The chain joins TRBV5-1 to TRBJ1-4; 8 positions agree with TRBD1. Germline CDR1 reads SGHRS; CDR2 reads YFSETQ. The CDR3 length is 17 residues. J lost 4 bases, V lost 1 base, and 9 bases had no gene match. The CDR3 DNA is TGCGCCAGCAGCTTGAGCCAGGGGGCCGGGGGTAATGAAAAACTGTTTTTT. This codes for CASSLSQGAGGNEKLFF.

This chain links TRBV4-3 with TRBJ2-5; D is possibly TRBD2 (5 bases). Trimming shortened V by 1 base and J by 5 bases, and 17 bases separated the two germline ends. CDR3 length: 16 residues. Germline V lookup: CDR1 LGHNA, CDR2 YSLEER. In DNA form, the CDR3 reads TGCGCCAGCAGCCAAGGGGCTAGCCGGGGTGCGGAGACCCAGTACTTC. Its protein is CASSQGASRGAETQYF.